Reported below is one T cell receptor (beta chain). Its antigen is not identified. This sample is part of a study of T cell responses to AZD1222 COVID-19 vaccine. Study-wide points: Only six AZD1222 recipients tested seropositive at baseline. Spike-wide coverage was observed for vaccine-associated CD4 TCRs, with dominant responses at 160-218 and 743-854. White British donors predominated, females outnumbered males, and clonal diversity was possibly underestimated.

Here immunoSEQ multiplex PCR was the method, and the copy in TCRdb shows in-frame clones only, minus some. The table lists tens of thousands of clones, approximately 90% of them singletons. The CDR3 runs 16 residues. CDR1 and CDR2 (germline): LGHNA, YSLEER. Trimming took 3 bases from V and 6 from J; bases not matched to a gene: 5. The chain joins TRBV4-3 to TRBJ2-1, with 13 bases aligning to TRBD2. Sample: peripheral blood, taken on day 0 of MenACWY control vaccination. The source of this sequence is an adult in good health. CDR3 bases: TGCGCCAGCAGCCATGCTACTAGCGGGAGGGGCAATGAGCAGTTCTTC. It codes for CASSHATSGRGNEQFF.